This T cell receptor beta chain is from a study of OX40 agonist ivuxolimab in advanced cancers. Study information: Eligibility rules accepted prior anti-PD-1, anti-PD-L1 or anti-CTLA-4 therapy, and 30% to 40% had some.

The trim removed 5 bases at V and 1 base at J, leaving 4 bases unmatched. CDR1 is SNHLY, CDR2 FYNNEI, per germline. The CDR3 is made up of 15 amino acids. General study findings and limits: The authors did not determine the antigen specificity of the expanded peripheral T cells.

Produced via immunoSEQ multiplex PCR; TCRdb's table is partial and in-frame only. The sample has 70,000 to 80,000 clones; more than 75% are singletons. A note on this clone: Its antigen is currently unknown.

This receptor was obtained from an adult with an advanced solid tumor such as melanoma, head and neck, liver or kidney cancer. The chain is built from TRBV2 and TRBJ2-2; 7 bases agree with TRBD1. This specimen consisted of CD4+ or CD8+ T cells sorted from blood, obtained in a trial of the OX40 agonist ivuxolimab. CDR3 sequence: CASSPQGQNTGELFF. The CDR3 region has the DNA TGTGCCAGCAGTCCACAGGGGCAGAACACCGGGGAGCTGTTTTTT.